This record covers a single T cell receptor (beta chain). Its antigen remains unidentified. 60 Vbeta and 13 Jbeta primers were used in PCR. Data came from immunoSEQ multiplex PCR; TCRdb stores just in-frame clones and leaves some out. The top ten hold under 9% of the sample, which has 150,000 to 200,000 clones, just under 80% seen once. This specimen comes from a study of cytomegalovirus exposure and HLA in healthy donors. V was clipped by 5 bases and J by 4 bases; unmatched bases: 8. The CDR3 extends over 16 amino acids. The germline CDR1 and CDR2 sequences are LNHDA and SQIVND (reference sequence). Study observations and caveats: Being productive about 90% or about 30% of the time was typical of most TCR beta V segments in an earlier analysis. Later genetic work tied a missense DCLRE1C variant to beta-chain V and J trimming.

This receptor was obtained from a woman between 40 and 55 years old in good health and CMV-seropositive. J is TRBJ2-3 and V is TRBV19, with TRBD1 identical over 11 bases. What was sequenced was PBMCs. DNA of the CDR3: TGTGCCAGTAGTCCCTTTGGACAGGGGGCGGCAGATACGCAGTATTTT. Residues: CASSPFGQGAADTQYF.